This T cell receptor (beta chain) derives from a study of cytomegalovirus exposure and HLA in healthy donors. Notes on the study in general: An ancestry cluster, one associated with Asian ancestry, reportedly showed fewer N-insertions than the roughly 670-donor mean in a later analysis.

About this clone itself: Its antigen is currently unknown.

The CDR3 has 14 residues. With 7 bases removed from V and 3 bases from J, the gap between germline ends came to 16 bases. The germline gives CDR1 GTSNPN, CDR2 SVGIG (reference sequence). The PCR employed 60 Vbeta primers together with 13 Jbeta primers. Sequencing used immunoSEQ multiplex PCR; TCRdb keeps in-frame clones, though not all of them. The sample includes about 300,000 clones, around 86% seen only once; the top ten take 4%. The clonotype was recovered from a man aged 35-49 years in good health and CMV-seropositive. The gene calls are TRBV30 and TRBJ1-3; D ambiguous. The source material was PBMCs. CDR3 protein: CAYLAGNGGNTIYF. CDR3 DNA sequence: TGTGCCTACCTGGCGGGGAATGGTGGAAACACCATATATTTT.